The 26 T cell receptor beta chains presented below share a single source sample, sequenced in a study of somatic mutations in cytotoxic T cells in rheumatoid arthritis. Sequencing was performed with immunoSEQ multiplex PCR; in TCRdb, only in-frame clones are kept and a portion is missing. This sample has 12,000 to 15,000 clones; 78% occur once, and the top ten carry under 8%. Sequencing was performed on CD8+ T cells sorted from blood. These receptors all stem from an adult with rheumatoid arthritis.

This clone has just one count. V gene TRBV2 combines with J gene TRBJ2-7, with a possible D match to TRBD2 (6 bases). The length of the CDR3 is 16 residues. Trimming removed 6 bases from V and 6 bases from J, with 24 bases in between. Germline assignment: CDR1 SNHLY and CDR2 FYNNEI. The CDR3 nucleotides are TGTGCCAGCAGGCCCCAATTTCGGGAGCCCCATGGCGAGCAGTACTTC. Its protein is CASRPQFREPHGEQYF. Together with reference TRBV2 and TRBJ2-7, the CDR3 gives the full variable domain: EPEVTQTPSHQVTQMGQEVILRCVPISNHLYFYWYRQILGQKVEFLVSFYNNEISEKSEIFDDQFSVERPDGSNFTLKIRSTKLEDSAMYFCASRPQFREPHGEQYFGPGTRLTVT.

This clone came up a few times. The rearrangement uses TRBV9 and TRBJ2-1; no firm D call. Germline assignment: CDR1 SGDLS and CDR2 YYNGEE. The CDR3 spans 13 residues. Trimming pared 4 bases from V and 0 bases from J, leaving 5 bases between. The CDR3: CASSPSSYNEQFF. The CDR3 DNA sequence: TGTGCCAGCAGCCCGAGCTCCTACAATGAGCAGTTCTTC.

The rearrangement uses TRBV7-6 and TRBJ2-3, with TRBD2 matching 7 bases. CDR3 length: 13 amino acids. Germline CDR1 reads SGHVS; CDR2 reads FNYEAQ. J lost 10 bases, V lost 1 base, and 5 bases had no gene match. The CDR3 DNA follows: TGTGCCAGCAGCTTAGAGGCGGGAGCCCCGCAGTATTTT. This sequence encodes CASSLEAGAPQYF.

The rearrangement links TRBV7-9 to TRBJ2-5; possibly TRBD1 or TRBD2 for D (5 bases each). Trimming shortened V by 6 bases and J by 5 bases, and 16 bases separated the two germline ends. The CDR3 has 14 residues. Germline V gene sequence: CDR1 SEHNR, CDR2 FQNEAQ (reference sequence). The CDR3: CASSPPLGEETQYF. CDR3 nucleotide sequence: TGTGCCAGCAGTCCGCCCCTGGGGGAGGAGACCCAGTACTTC.

The V and J genes are TRBV4-1 and TRBJ2-3; no definite D call. Germline V gene data show CDR1 as MGHRA and CDR2 as YSYEKL. This CDR3 is built from 14 residues. Trimming left V 3 bases short and J 6 bases short, with 13 bases between. The CDR3 reads CASSHPQNVDTQYF. The CDR3 DNA reads as TGCGCCAGCAGCCATCCCCAGAACGTCGATACGCAGTATTTT.

The V call is TRBV5-6, the J call TRBJ1-5; D remains ambiguous. Germline assignment: CDR1 SGHDT and CDR2 YYEEEE. The germline V and J ends were trimmed by 7 bases and 2 bases, with 7 bases remaining between them. The CDR3 totals 12 residues. This chain's CDR3 is CASGTGNQPQHF. CDR3 in DNA: TGTGCCAGCGGAACAGGCAATCAGCCCCAGCATTTT.

This chain connects TRBV18 to TRBJ2-2, with 12 positions matching TRBD2. In germline, CDR1 is KGHSH, CDR2 LQKENI. This CDR3 is 19 amino acids long. Trimming removed 1 base from V and 0 bases from J; junction bases left unmatched: 6. The CDR3 sequence: CASSPRKASGRANTGELFF. The CDR3 DNA follows: TGTGCCAGCTCACCACGGAAGGCTAGCGGGAGGGCGAACACCGGGGAGCTGTTTTTT.

This rearrangement joins TRBV6-5 to TRBJ2-5; either TRBD1 or TRBD2 may fit D (5 bases each). This CDR3 has 13 amino acids. The germline CDR1 and CDR2 sequences are MNHEY and SVGAGI. V dropped 4 bases and J dropped 0 bases, with 6 bases sitting between them. CDR3 amino acids: CASSSGHQETQYF. CDR3 in DNA: TGTGCCAGCAGTTCGGGACACCAAGAGACCCAGTACTTC.

The chain couples TRBV19 to TRBJ1-5; possibly TRBD1 for D (5 bases). The CDR3 length is 20 residues. Deletions cut 1 base from V and 2 bases from J, with 24 bases between. CDR1 and CDR2 from the germline V gene are LNHDA and SQIVND (reference sequence). CDR3 DNA sequence: TGTGCCAGTAGTATAGGTTTTCAGGGCGCGGGGGTAGGGGGCAATCAGCCCCAGCATTTT. Translated, it gives CASSIGFQGAGVGGNQPQHF.

The chain has TRBV12-2 and TRBJ2-7; TRBD2 is the table's D call and was not checked against the DNA. TRBV12-2 is a documented pseudogene. The CDR3 is 13 amino acids. Here the CDR3 reads CASRRGSFYEQYF. The CDR3 nucleotides read TGTGCAAGTCGCCGCGGGAGTTTCTACGAGCAGTACTTC.

CDR3 sequence: CASSQDGGSTGNQPQHF. The CDR3 DNA sequence: TGCGCCAGCAGCCAAGATGGGGGGTCCACGGGCAATCAGCCCCAGCATTTT. The chain employs TRBV4-1 and TRBJ1-5, with a tentative D call TRBD1 (5 bases). V was pared by 0 bases and J by 2 bases, with 14 bases between. This CDR3 is built from 17 residues. Germline CDR1 is MGHRA and CDR2 is YSYEKL.

The chain links TRBV13 to TRBJ1-1; D is perhaps TRBD1 (5 bases). Trimming removed 0 bases from V and 1 base from J, with 6 bases in between. CDR3 length: 14 amino acids. Germline-derived CDR1 and CDR2 are PRHDT and FYEKMQ (reference sequence). This CDR3 reads CASSLGQGNTEAFF. The CDR3 DNA is TGTGCCAGCAGCTTAGGGCAGGGGAACACTGAAGCTTTCTTT.

This sequence joins TRBV7-8 and TRBJ2-1; 13 bases agree with TRBD2. The germline CDR1 and CDR2 sequences are SGHVS and FQNEAQ. The CDR3 is made up of 15 amino acids. J was trimmed by 9 bases and V by 5 bases; bases with no gene match: 7. CDR3 sequence (DNA): TGTGCCAGCAGCCAGACTAGCGGGGGGCCAAGTGAGCAGTTCTTC. Translated: CASSQTSGGPSEQFF. Drawing the rest from reference TRBV7-8 and TRBJ2-1, the complete variable domain is GAGVSQSPRYKVAKRGQDVALRCDPISGHVSLFWYQQALGQGPEFLTYFQNEAQLDKSGLPSDRFFAERPEGSVSTLKIQRTQQEDSAVYLCASSQTSGGPSEQFFGPGTRLTVL.

V is TRBV30 and J is TRBJ1-1; D gene unclear. V was trimmed by 2 bases and J by 3 bases, leaving 7 bases between them. In germline, CDR1 is GTSNPN, CDR2 SVGIG (reference sequence). The CDR3 totals 12 residues. CDR3 amino acids: CAWSFRDTEAFF. Here the CDR3 DNA reads TGTGCCTGGAGTTTTCGGGACACTGAAGCTTTCTTT.

V gene TRBV15 combines with J gene TRBJ2-1; D unresolved. In germline, CDR1 is LNHNV, CDR2 YYDKDF (reference sequence). The V and J ends lost 1 base and 5 bases respectively, with 6 bases between them. There are 13 residues in the CDR3. The CDR3 DNA is TGTGCCACCAGCAGAGCCAGGCACAATGAGCAGTTCTTC. This sequence encodes CATSRARHNEQFF.

The chain recombines TRBV5-6 with TRBJ2-7; D may be TRBD1 (7 bases). Germline V lookup: CDR1 SGHDT, CDR2 YYEEEE. V was clipped by 6 bases and J by 3 bases, with 22 bases between them. This CDR3 comprises 16 residues. CDR3 residues: CASTLNRGRAGYEQYF. The CDR3 nucleotides read TGTGCCAGCACCCTCAACAGGGGACGAGCGGGCTACGAGCAGTACTTC.

Regarding this clone: The sample holds other DNA sequences that translate to the same CDR3. The chain combines TRBV5-4 with TRBJ2-1, with unresolved D. Germline CDR1 SGHNT, CDR2 YYREEE (reference sequence). V lost 2 bases and J 0 bases, leaving 9 bases between the germline ends. This CDR3 comprises 15 residues. CDR3 in amino acids: CASSLDRSSYNEQFF. The CDR3 region has the DNA TGTGCCAGCAGCTTAGACCGGAGCTCCTACAATGAGCAGTTCTTC.

The J gene is TRBJ1-1, the V gene TRBV5-6; D is uncertain. The germline V and J ends were trimmed by 4 bases and 6 bases, with 13 bases remaining between them. The CDR3 contains 13 residues. The germline V gene has CDR1 SGHDT and CDR2 YYEEEE. CDR3 loop: CASSGGSGAEAFF. CDR3 DNA sequence: TGTGCCAGCAGCGGCGGATCTGGCGCTGAAGCTTTCTTT.

This clone has only one observation. V usage is TRBV6-6 and J usage is TRBJ1-1; no reliable D call. There are 10 residues in the CDR3. The germline V gene has CDR1 MNHNY and CDR2 SVGAGI (reference sequence). Trimming removed 10 bases from V and 0 bases from J, with 3 bases in between. CDR3 DNA: TGTGCCACTATGAACACTGAAGCTTTCTTT. This sequence encodes CATMNTEAFF.

This clone is labeled as large. The V gene is TRBV5-4, the J gene TRBJ2-7; 8 bases line up with TRBD2. The CDR3 length is 14 residues. Trimming removed 1 base from V and 2 bases from J; junction bases left unmatched: 2. Germline CDR1 and CDR2: SGHNT and YYREEE (reference sequence). CDR3 in amino acids: CASSLREGTYEQYF. The DNA of the CDR3 is TGTGCCAGCAGCTTGCGGGAGGGTACCTACGAGCAGTACTTC.

This sequence joins TRBV30 and TRBJ1-3; D not resolved. Germline CDR1 reads GTSNPN; CDR2 reads SVGIG (reference sequence). The length of the CDR3 is 15 residues. The V gene lost 4 bases and the J gene lost 0 bases, with 13 bases spanning the gap. The CDR3 loop is CAWKVPGSSGNTIYF. CDR3 DNA: TGTGCCTGGAAAGTACCAGGTTCCTCTGGAAACACCATATATTTT.

This clone was detected once. The chain's CDR3 is CASSVEVRSNGYTF. CDR3 coding DNA: TGTGCCAGCAGCGTAGAGGTCCGATCGAATGGCTACACCTTC. The chain carries TRBV9 and TRBJ1-2; D is unclear. This CDR3 region has 14 residues. Trimming removed 0 bases at V and 6 bases at J, with 12 bases between. CDR1 SGDLS and CDR2 YYNGEE come from the germline V gene.

The rearrangement uses TRBV28 and TRBJ2-7, with 15 bases aligning to TRBD2. In germline, CDR1 is MDHEN, CDR2 SYDVKM. V was pared by 1 base and J by 4 bases, with 5 bases of the junction left unmatched. The CDR3 is 17 residues long. CDR3 sequence (DNA): TGTGCCAGCAGTTTATCTGGACTAGCGGGAGGGGTTTACGAGCAGTACTTC. It translates to CASSLSGLAGGVYEQYF.

A few counts support this clone. V usage is TRBV6-6 and J usage is TRBJ1-1, with D possibly TRBD1 on 5 matching bases. The CDR3 has 14 amino acids. Deletions cut 1 base from V and 4 bases from J, with 10 bases between. CDR1 is MNHNY, CDR2 SVGAGI, per germline (reference sequence). CDR3 region: CASSYFERGTEAFF. CDR3 DNA sequence: TGTGCCAGCAGTTACTTCGAAAGGGGCACTGAAGCTTTCTTT.

The CDR3 sequence: CASSLARGLDRGNNYGYTF. CDR3 coding DNA: TGCGCCAGCAGCTTGGCCCGAGGTTTAGACAGGGGAAATAACTATGGCTACACCTTC. The chain links TRBV5-1 to TRBJ1-2, with 8 bases aligning to TRBD1. Germline V CDR1 and CDR2: SGHRS, YFSETQ. The ends lost 0 bases at V and 1 base at J; junction bases unmatched: 14. The CDR3 is 19 residues long. Full variable domain (missing parts from reference TRBV5-1 and TRBJ1-2): KAGVTQTPRYLIKTRGQQVTLSCSPISGHRSVSWYQQTPGQGLQFLFEYFSETQRNKGNFPGRFSGRQFSNSRSEMNVSTLELGDSALYLCASSLARGLDRGNNYGYTFGSGTRLTVV.

V and J are TRBV28 and TRBJ2-5; TRBD2 aligns across 11 bases. The closer fit of TRBJ2-7 to the DNA end suggests the J call may be wrong. The V gene's germline CDR1 is MDHEN and CDR2 SYDVKM. The CDR3 loop spans 13 amino acids. CDR3 nucleotides: TGTGCCAGCCTACTAGCGGGAGACTACGAGCAGTACTTC. This encodes CASLLAGDYEQYF.